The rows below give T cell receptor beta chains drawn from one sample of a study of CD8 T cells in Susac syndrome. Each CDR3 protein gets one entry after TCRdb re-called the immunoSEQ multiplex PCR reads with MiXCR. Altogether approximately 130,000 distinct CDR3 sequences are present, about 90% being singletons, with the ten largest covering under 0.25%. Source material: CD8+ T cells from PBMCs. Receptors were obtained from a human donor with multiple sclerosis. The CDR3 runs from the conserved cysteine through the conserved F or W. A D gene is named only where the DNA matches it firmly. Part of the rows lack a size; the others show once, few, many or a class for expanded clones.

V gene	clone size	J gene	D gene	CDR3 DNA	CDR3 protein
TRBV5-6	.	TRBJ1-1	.	TGTGCCAGCAGCTTCATACAGGGTCAGACTGAAGCTTTCTTT	CASSFIQGQTEAFF
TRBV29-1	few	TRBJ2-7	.	TGCAGCGTTGAAGACGGAACGGGGAACGAGCAGTACTTC	CSVEDGTGNEQYF
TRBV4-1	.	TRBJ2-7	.	TGCGCCAGCAGCCAAGAGTCAGCTTTAGCGAGTTTCTACTACGAGCAGTACTTC	CASSQESALASFYYEQYF
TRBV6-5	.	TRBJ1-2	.	TGTGCCAGCAGTTACTCTGAGGGGAGCGGCTACACCTTC	CASSYSEGSGYTF
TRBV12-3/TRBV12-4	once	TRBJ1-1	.	TGTGCCAGCACCCAACATGGAGGTGAAGCTTTCTTT	CASTQHGGEAFF
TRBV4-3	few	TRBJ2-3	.	TGCGCCAGCACTCCCTCTGGGGGTATTGGAGATACGCAGTATTTT	CASTPSGGIGDTQYF
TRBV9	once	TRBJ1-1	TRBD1	TGTGCCAGCAGCGTGGGAGACCAGGGGGCTGGTGCTTTCTTT	CASSVGDQGAGAFF
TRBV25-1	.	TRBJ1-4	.	TGTGCCAGCAGTGAATGGGACGAAAAACTGTTTTTT	CASSEWDEKLFF
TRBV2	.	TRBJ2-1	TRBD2	TGTGCCAGCACTGAGGGACTAGCGGGTGGGAAGCAGTTCTTC	CASTEGLAGGKQFF
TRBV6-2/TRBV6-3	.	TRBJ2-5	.	TGTGCCAGCAGTTACGGGGGCGCGGAGGAGACCCAGTACTTC	CASSYGGAEETQYF
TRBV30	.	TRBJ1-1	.	TGTGCCTGGAGCCCCGGCCAGTATGAAGCTTTCTTT	CAWSPGQYEAFF
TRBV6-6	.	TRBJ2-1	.	TGTGCCAGCAGCCGGGACACTAGCTCCTACAATGAGCAGTTCTTC	CASSRDTSSYNEQFF
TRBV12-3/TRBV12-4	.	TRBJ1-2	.	TGTGCCAGCCTAGAGGAGCGGGACACAATCTATGGCTACACCTTC	CASLEERDTIYGYTF
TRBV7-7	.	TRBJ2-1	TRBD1	TGTGCCAGCAGCTTCGGGACAGGGGAGGATGAGCAGTTCTTC	CASSFGTGEDEQFF
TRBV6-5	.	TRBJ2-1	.	TGTGCCAGCAGTTACTCGGCAGAACATGAGCAGTTCTTC	CASSYSAEHEQFF
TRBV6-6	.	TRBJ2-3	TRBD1	TGTGCCAGCATGGGAACAGGGGCAAAGAGGGATACGCAGTATTTT	CASMGTGAKRDTQYF
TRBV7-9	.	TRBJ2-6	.	TGTGCCAGCAGCGCAAGTGAGGAGGCCAACGTCCTGACTTTC	CASSASEEANVLTF
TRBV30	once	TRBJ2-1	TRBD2	TGTGCCTGGAGTGTACTAGTTTCCGGGGCTAGCGGAAATGAGCAGTTCTTC	CAWSVLVSGASGNEQFF
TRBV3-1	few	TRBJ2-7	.	TGTGCCAGCAGCCCTGGTACGGGAGAAAGCTACGAGCAGTACTTC	CASSPGTGESYEQYF
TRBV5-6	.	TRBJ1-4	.	TGTGCCAGCAGCTTGGAAGGGCCTAATGAAAAACTGTTTTTT	CASSLEGPNEKLFF
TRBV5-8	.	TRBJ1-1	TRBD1	TGTGCCAGCGAAACCAGAGAGGTGGACAGGGGGCTGGTTGAAGCTTTCTTT	CASETREVDRGLVEAFF
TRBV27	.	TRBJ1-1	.	TGTGCCAGCAGAGCCCGTTTGAACACTGAAGCTTTCTTT	CASRARLNTEAFF
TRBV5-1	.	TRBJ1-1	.	TGCGCCAGCAGCTTGGTAGGGGCCAGCAACACTGAAGCTTTCTTT	CASSLVGASNTEAFF
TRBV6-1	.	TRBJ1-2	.	TGTGCCAGCACCCTGGACGGCGGTGGCTACACCTTC	CASTLDGGGYTF
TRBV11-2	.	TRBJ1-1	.	TGTGCCAGCAGCGTGGGGGTCCGATACACTGAAGCTTTCTTT	CASSVGVRYTEAFF
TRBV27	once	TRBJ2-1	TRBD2	TGTGCCAGCAGTTGGGCTAGCGGGAGTTACAATGAGCAGTTCTTC	CASSWASGSYNEQFF
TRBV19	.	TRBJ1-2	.	TGTGCCAGTACTCTACAGGGTGGAAATAACTATGGCTACACCTTC	CASTLQGGNNYGYTF
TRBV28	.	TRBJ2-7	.	TGTGCCAGCACCTCAGTGGGAACTACCTACGAGCAGTACTTC	CASTSVGTTYEQYF
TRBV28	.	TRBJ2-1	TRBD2	TGTGCCAGCCTGGGATTAGCGGGAAATTCCTACAATGAGCAGTTCTTC	CASLGLAGNSYNEQFF
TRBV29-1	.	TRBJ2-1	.	TGCAGCGTTGAAGAATACACAGGGTATGAGCAGTTCTTC	CSVEEYTGYEQFF
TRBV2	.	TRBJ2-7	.	TGTGCCAGCAATGTGTGGGGGCCCCGGGAGCAGTACTTC	CASNVWGPREQYF
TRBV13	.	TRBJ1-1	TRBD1	TGTGCCAGCAGCCAAGGGACAGGGAACACTGAAGCTTTCTTT	CASSQGTGNTEAFF
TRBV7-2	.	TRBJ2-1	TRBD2	TGTGCCAGCAGCCCAGTTTCGAGCGGGATTATAATCGACAATGAGCAGTTCTTC	CASSPVSSGIIIDNEQFF
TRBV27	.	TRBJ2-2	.	TGTGCCAGCAGTCCAACCCCGGGACTTACCACCGGGGAGCTGTTTTTT	CASSPTPGLTTGELFF
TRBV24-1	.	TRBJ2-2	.	TGTGCCACCGAAAAAGACGGGGAGCTGTTTTTT	CATEKDGELFF
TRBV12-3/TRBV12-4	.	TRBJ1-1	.	TGTGCCAGCAGTTCCGGTGGGGGAGCTTTCTTT	CASSSGGGAFF
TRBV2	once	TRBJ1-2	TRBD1	TGTGCCAGCAGTGAGTGGACAGGGGATAACTATGGCTACACCTTC	CASSEWTGDNYGYTF
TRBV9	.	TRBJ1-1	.	TGTGCCAGCAGCGGCCCGGGGGGCGAAGCTTTCTTT	CASSGPGGEAFF
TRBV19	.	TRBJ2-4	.	TGTGCCAGTAATTTTGGGAACATTCAGTACTTC	CASNFGNIQYF
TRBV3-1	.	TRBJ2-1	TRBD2	TGTGCCAGCAGCCAAGATCTAGCGGGGTACAATGAGCAGTTCTTC	CASSQDLAGYNEQFF
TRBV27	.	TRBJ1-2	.	TGTGCCAGCAACGGAGGAGCGGGAGGCTACACCTTC	CASNGGAGGYTF
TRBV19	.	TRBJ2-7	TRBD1	TGTGCCAGCTCCGGGACAGACTCCTACGAGCAGTACTTC	CASSGTDSYEQYF
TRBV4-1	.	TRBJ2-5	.	TGCGCCAGCAGCCATCCTACAGGACGAGAGACCCAGTACTTC	CASSHPTGRETQYF
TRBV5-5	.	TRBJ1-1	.	TGTGCCAGCAGCTTTACTATCACTGAAGCTTTCTTT	CASSFTITEAFF
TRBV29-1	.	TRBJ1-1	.	TGCAGCGTTGAGTTTTATGGGAGATTAGAGACTGAAGCTTTCTTT	CSVEFYGRLETEAFF
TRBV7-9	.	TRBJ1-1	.	TGTGCCAGCAGCCTCGGAGGGGGGGTTTTAGAAGCTTTCTTT	CASSLGGGVLEAFF
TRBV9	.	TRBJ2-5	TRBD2	TGTGCCAGCAGCTCGGGGACTAGCCCAGGCCAAGAGACCCAGTACTTC	CASSSGTSPGQETQYF
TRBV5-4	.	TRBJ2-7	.	TGTGCCAGCAGCTTGTTTCCGGACGAGTGGCTAGGCGAGCAGTACTTC	CASSLFPDEWLGEQYF
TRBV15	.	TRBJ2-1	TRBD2	TGTGCCACCTCCCCCGGGACTAGCGGGAGCGATGAGCAGTTCTTC	CATSPGTSGSDEQFF